These T cell receptor beta chains were read from a single sample in a study of shared clonotypes between healthy human individuals. Assay: immunoSEQ multiplex PCR; the TCRdb copy retains only in-frame clones and omits some. The data hold 2.3 million or so clones, with 80% to 95% observed a single time. Sequencing used naive CD4+ T cells from PBMCs. These receptors all come from a man aged 18 to 29 in good health. Some clones in this sample may be carry-over from other donors' samples. Each CDR3 is given with its conserved first and last residue. A D gene is named only where the DNA matches it firmly. Rows give clone size only sometimes, using once, few, many, or a class for an expanded clone.

d_gene	v_gene	j_gene	abundance	CDR3aa	CDR3nt
.	TRBV2	TRBJ2-1	.	CASSGQVADEQFF	TGTGCCAGCAGTGGCCAGGTAGCTGATGAGCAGTTCTTC
.	TRBV28	TRBJ2-3	.	CASSLWGREFTDTQYF	TGTGCCAGCAGTTTATGGGGCCGGGAGTTCACAGATACGCAGTATTTT
.	TRBV19	TRBJ2-1	.	CASIGPGFYNEQFF	TGTGCCAGTATCGGACCGGGGTTTTACAATGAGCAGTTCTTC
.	TRBV4-3	TRBJ2-1	.	CASSHRPGSYNEQFF	TGCGCCAGCAGCCACCGACCGGGCTCCTACAATGAGCAGTTCTTC
TRBD1	TRBV28	TRBJ1-1	.	CASSLAGGTTEAFF	TGTGCCAGCAGTTTAGCAGGGGGTACCACTGAAGCTTTCTTT
TRBD1	TRBV7-9	TRBJ1-2	.	CASSDGQGKAYGYTF	TGTGCCAGCAGCGATGGACAGGGCAAAGCCTATGGCTACACCTTC
.	TRBV27	TRBJ2-1	.	CASSFSRGGYNEQFF	TGTGCCAGCAGTTTTTCCAGGGGGGGATACAATGAGCAGTTCTTC
.	TRBV28	TRBJ2-5	.	CASTRNRRETQYF	TGTGCCAGCACCCGTAATAGGCGGGAGACCCAGTACTTC
.	TRBV15	TRBJ1-4	.	CATSLGGPGEKLFF	TGTGCCACCAGCCTCGGGGGGCCGGGTGAAAAACTGTTTTTT
TRBD2	TRBV15	TRBJ2-1	.	CATSIVAGALNEQFF	TGTGCCACCAGCATAGTAGCGGGAGCACTGAATGAGCAGTTCTTC
.	TRBV11-3	TRBJ2-3	.	CASSMSPGFASTDTQYF	TGTGCCAGCAGCATGAGCCCCGGGTTTGCCTCCACAGATACGCAGTATTTT
TRBD2	TRBV6-5	TRBJ2-6	.	CASRVAGGANVLTF	TGTGCCAGCAGGGTAGCGGGAGGGGCCAACGTCCTGACTTTC
.	TRBV4-1	TRBJ2-2	.	CASSQEVAPGTGELFF	TGCGCCAGCAGCCAAGAAGTAGCACCGGGGACCGGGGAGCTGTTTTTT
.	TRBV11-2	TRBJ2-1	.	CASSLRPSPLSNEQFF	TGTGCCAGCAGCTTACGACCCAGTCCCCTAAGCAATGAGCAGTTCTTC
.	TRBV6-4	TRBJ2-1	once	CASSEKGPGGQFF	TGTGCCAGCAGTGAGAAAGGGCCGGGCGGGCAGTTCTTC
.	TRBV6-1	TRBJ2-3	.	CASSERGKGGADTQYF	TGTGCCAGCAGTGAAAGGGGCAAGGGGGGCGCAGATACGCAGTATTTT
.	TRBV5-6	TRBJ2-7	.	CASSLAKVYEQYF	TGTGCCAGCAGCTTGGCAAAAGTCTACGAGCAGTACTTC
TRBD1	TRBV6-5	TRBJ1-2	.	CASRTYRGYGYTF	TGTGCCAGCAGGACCTACAGGGGGTATGGCTACACCTTC
TRBD2	TRBV28	TRBJ2-7	.	CASNLVAGAYEQYF	TGTGCCAGCAATTTAGTAGCGGGAGCGTACGAGCAGTACTTC
.	TRBV5-5	TRBJ2-7	.	CASSLLSYEQYF	TGTGCCAGCAGCTTGCTCAGCTACGAGCAGTACTTC
.	TRBV9	TRBJ1-3	.	CASSEGLSVGSGNTIYF	TGTGCCAGCAGCGAGGGACTTTCCGTGGGATCTGGAAACACCATATATTTT
TRBD1	TRBV5-1	TRBJ1-2	.	CASSQDRDGGRTF	TGCGCCAGCAGCCAAGACAGGGACGGAGGGCGCACCTTC
.	TRBV28	TRBJ1-5	.	CASYGSRGQPQHF	TGTGCCAGCTACGGGAGCCGAGGCCAGCCCCAGCATTTT
.	TRBV7-9	TRBJ2-7	.	CASSRNYEQYF	TGTGCCAGCAGCCGCAACTACGAGCAGTACTTC
TRBD1	TRBV11-3	TRBJ2-5	.	CASSSDRQQETQYF	TGTGCCAGCAGCTCGGACAGGCAACAAGAGACCCAGTACTTC
TRBD2	TRBV7-2	TRBJ2-2	.	CASSLGSPGLAGGSGELFF	TGTGCCAGCAGCTTAGGTTCGCCCGGCCTAGCGGGAGGGTCCGGGGAGCTGTTTTTT
TRBD1	TRBV28	TRBJ2-7	.	CASSLVGTGFYEQYF	TGTGCCAGCAGTTTGGTTGGGACAGGGTTCTACGAGCAGTACTTC